This TCR beta chain is drawn from a study of blood T cell repertoires in COVID-19 (dated by TCRdb to about 2020). Regarding the research as a whole: Collaborator samples came from the United States, Italy and Spain and covered acute and convalescent phases of COVID-19. The prospective study material was composed of cDNA or gDNA derived from T cells, B-cell-depleted T cells, or PBMCs. The dataset comprised deeply sampled blood TCRbeta repertoires from subjects exposed to, actively infected with, or recovered from COVID-19. The repertoires were released in a freely available public database intended as a resource for research on the immune response to SARS-CoV-2. Samples came from the ongoing ImmuneRACE study (first 160 participants) plus 1,254 subjects from 6 global collaborators. A de-identified subject ID, COVID-19 status, age in years and sex were almost always included in the sample metadata. HLA class I and class II types, where available, came from metadata supplied by the sample provider rather than from assay-based typing. General conclusions and limits of the study: The quantity of clinical and demographic metadata differed by source and by participant and was supplied without curation.

One collaborating source in Seattle enrolled patients during active infection and followed them longitudinally through the course of disease. Each collaborating institution followed its own protocols to collect whole blood in K2EDTA tubes. For TCRbeta analysis, collaborators shipped samples as frozen whole blood, isolated PBMCs, or DNA extracted from either of those sample types. Inclusive of the bounding cysteine and phenylalanine, the CDR3 is 14 residues long. The retained sequence is limited to the CDR3, 42 bases, with the frame set at the first base. As to this clone: This clone's antigen is unknown. No base quality values were provided; no much bigger clone lies one nucleotide off.

TCRbeta CDR3 regions were amplified from genomic DNA using the immunoSEQ Assay, a bias-controlled multiplex PCR. The paper's processing steps were these. Within the assay, amplification of reference gene primers was used to estimate how many nucleated cells each sample contained. To quantify the absolute abundance of each unique TCRbeta CDR3 rearrangement, sequence reads were collapsed and filtered. For each sample, productive Simpson clonality was calculated by taking the square root of Simpson's diversity index across productive rearrangements. The table comes from immuneACCESS by way of TCRdb, which keeps in-frame sequences with V and J called. Part of the clones is missing from these tables; in studies checked, under half for an unresolved V gene and the rest for unknown reasons. V, J and clone size are taken as reported in that table, and D and trimming were inferred from the DNA itself. The sample table holds approximately 120,000 clones, of which 70% to 75% were seen once. The ten largest clonotypes hold about 6.3% of the sample.

The receptor was derived from a man older than 75 with COVID-19, enrolled during active disease. Sequencing was carried out using peripheral blood. The chain employs TRBV21-1 and TRBJ2-7; whether TRBD2, the table's D call, matches the DNA was not checked. TRBV21-1 counts as a pseudogene. The DNA is as follows: TGTGCCAGCAGCAAACTGGCGGTTTGGGACGAGCAGTACTTC. This translates into CASSKLAVWDEQYF.